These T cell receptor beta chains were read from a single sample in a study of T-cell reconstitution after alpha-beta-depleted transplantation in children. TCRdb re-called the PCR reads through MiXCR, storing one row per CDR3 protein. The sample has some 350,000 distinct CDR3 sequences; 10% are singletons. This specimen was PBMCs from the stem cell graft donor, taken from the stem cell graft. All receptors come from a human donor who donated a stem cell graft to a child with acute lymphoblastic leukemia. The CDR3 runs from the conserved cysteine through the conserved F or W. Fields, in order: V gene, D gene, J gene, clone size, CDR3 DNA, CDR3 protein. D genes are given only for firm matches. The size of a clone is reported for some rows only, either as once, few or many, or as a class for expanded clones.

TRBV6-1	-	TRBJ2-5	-	TGTGCCAGCAGTGCCCGGGGATGGGGCGACGAGACCCAGTACTTC	CASSARGWGDETQYF
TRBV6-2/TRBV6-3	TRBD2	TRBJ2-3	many	TGTGCCAGCAGCAGGCTCGGACTAGCGGCAGATACGCAGTATTTT	CASSRLGLAADTQYF
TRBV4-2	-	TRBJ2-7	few	TGTGCCAGCAGCCAAGTAATATGGGACCCCGAGCAGTACTTC	CASSQVIWDPEQYF
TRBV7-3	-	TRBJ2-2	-	TGTGCCAGCAGCCTAATGGCGGGGCAATACACCGGGGAGCTGTTTTTT	CASSLMAGQYTGELFF
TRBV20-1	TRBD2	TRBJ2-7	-	TGCAGTGCTACCCTAGCGGGAGGGAACTACGAGCAGTACTTC	CSATLAGGNYEQYF
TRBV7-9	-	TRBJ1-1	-	TGTGCCAGCAGCGGGAGGGACGATCGGAACACTGAAGCTTTCTTT	CASSGRDDRNTEAFF
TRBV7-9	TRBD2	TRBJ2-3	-	TGTGCCAGTCTGACTAGCGGCACAGATACGCAGTATTTT	CASLTSGTDTQYF
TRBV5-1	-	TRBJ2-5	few	TGCGCCAGCAGCCTCGACTGGGGGTTGGTAGAGACCCAGTACTTC	CASSLDWGLVETQYF
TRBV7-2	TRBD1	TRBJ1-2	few	TGTGCCAGCAGCACGCAAACAGGGGGCTACTATGGCTACACCTTC	CASSTQTGGYYGYTF
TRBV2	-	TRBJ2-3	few	TGTGCCAGCAGGATACGTTCTGGAGGAGGTGATACGCAGTATTTT	CASRIRSGGGDTQYF
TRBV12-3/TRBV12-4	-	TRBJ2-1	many	TGTGCCAGCAGTTTCGGTAATGAGCAGTTCTTC	CASSFGNEQFF
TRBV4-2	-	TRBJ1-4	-	TGTGCCAGCAGCCAGAGGCTTCAGTCTCGCGAAAAACTGTTTTTT	CASSQRLQSREKLFF
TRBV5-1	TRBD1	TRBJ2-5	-	TGCGCCAGTAACCAGGGGGCGAGTCGGGAGACCCAGTACTTC	CASNQGASRETQYF
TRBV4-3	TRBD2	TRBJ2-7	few	TGCGCCAGCAGCCAAGAATCGGGACTAGCGGGCGGGCTGGGCTCCTACGAGCAGTACTTC	CASSQESGLAGGLGSYEQYF
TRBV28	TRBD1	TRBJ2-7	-	TGTGCCAGCAGTCCATCCGGGACAGGGTCCTACGAGCAGTACTTC	CASSPSGTGSYEQYF
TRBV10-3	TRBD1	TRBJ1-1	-	TGTGCCATCAGTGGGGGACAGGGGGCCGGGGAAGCTTTCTTT	CAISGGQGAGEAFF
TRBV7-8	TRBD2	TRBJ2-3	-	TGTGCCAGCAGGGTATTAACCCCGGGACTAGCGCGAACAGATACGCAGTATTTT	CASRVLTPGLARTDTQYF
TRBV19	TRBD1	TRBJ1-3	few	TGTGCCAGTACCATAGGACAGGCCTCTGGAAACACCATATATTTT	CASTIGQASGNTIYF
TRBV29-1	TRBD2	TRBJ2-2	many	TGCAGCGTTGGGGTAGCGGGACTGACAAACACCGGGGAGCTGTTTTTT	CSVGVAGLTNTGELFF
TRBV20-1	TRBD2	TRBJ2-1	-	TGCAGTGCTAGAGATCCCGGACTAGCGTTTGGACATGAGCAGTTCTTC	CSARDPGLAFGHEQFF
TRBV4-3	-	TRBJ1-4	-	TGCGCCAGCAGCCAAGGGGGGACCGGGGGTGAAAAACTGTTTTTT	CASSQGGTGGEKLFF
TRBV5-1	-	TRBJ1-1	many	TGTGCCAGCAGCTTAGGGGTGAACACTGAAGCTTTCTTT	CASSLGVNTEAFF
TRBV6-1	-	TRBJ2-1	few	TGTGCCAGCAGAGGTTCGCAGGTTTCTGAGCAGTTCTTC	CASRGSQVSEQFF
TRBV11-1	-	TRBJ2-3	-	TGTGCCAGCATCTTAGATGTTTCGGGCGGATCTAGCACAGATACGCAGTATTTT	CASILDVSGGSSTDTQYF
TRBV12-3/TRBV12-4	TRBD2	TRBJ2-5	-	TGTGCCAGCAGCCCGGGGGGAGAGACCGAGTACTTC	CASSPGGETEYF
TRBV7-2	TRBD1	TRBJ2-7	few	TGTGCCAGCAGCTTAGGTTCAGGGGGAAGTAAATACGAGCAGTACTTC	CASSLGSGGSKYEQYF
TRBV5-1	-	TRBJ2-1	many	TGCGCCAGCAGCTTGAATGTGGCTCACTCCTACAATGAGCAGTTCTTC	CASSLNVAHSYNEQFF
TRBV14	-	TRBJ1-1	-	TGTGCCAGCAGCCAAGCGCGGGGGCCCCCATATGAAGCTTTCTTT	CASSQARGPPYEAFF
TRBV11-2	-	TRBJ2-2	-	TGTGCCAGCAGCTTAACTCGGACGGTGAACACCGGGGAGCTGTTTTTT	CASSLTRTVNTGELFF
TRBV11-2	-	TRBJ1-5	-	TGTGCCAGCAGCTTAGATATGTATAGCAATCAGCCCCAGCATTTT	CASSLDMYSNQPQHF
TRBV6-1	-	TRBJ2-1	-	TGTGCCAGCTTAAGTCGGAATGAGCAGTTCTTC	CASLSRNEQFF
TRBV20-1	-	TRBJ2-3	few	TGCAGTGCTAATGGGGACACCTTCACAGATACGCAGTATTTT	CSANGDTFTDTQYF
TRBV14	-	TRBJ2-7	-	TGTGCCAGCAGCCAAAGGGACAATACCTACGAGCAGTACTTC	CASSQRDNTYEQYF